A selection of T cell receptor beta chains follows, all from one sample in a study of human T cells and chemical hapten exposure. TCRdb re-analysed the RACE reads in MiXCR, keeping a single row per CDR3 protein. The table lists more than 80,000 distinct CDR3 sequences, 10% to 14% of them singletons. Sequencing was performed on whole blood, taken in connection with sensitization to the hapten diphenylcyclopropenone (DPC). Every receptor here comes from a woman aged 55-70 years with alopecia areata. Some clones in this sample may be carry-over from other donors' samples. The conserved cysteine and the conserved F or W are not part of the CDR3 here. The order of the fields is V gene, J gene, CDR3 protein.

v_call: TRBV12-2
j_call: TRBJ2-2
cdr3_aa: ASRPPKERSTPNTGELF

v_call: TRBV9
j_call: TRBJ2-5
cdr3_aa: ASSVSQGGRGLQETQY

v_call: TRBV12-3/TRBV12-4
j_call: TRBJ1-5
cdr3_aa: ASRWTGNQPQH

v_call: TRBV30
j_call: TRBJ1-2
cdr3_aa: AKTNLDSDYGYT

v_call: TRBV4-1
j_call: TRBJ2-1
cdr3_aa: ASSQAGTVINEQF

v_call: TRBV5-6
j_call: TRBJ2-3
cdr3_aa: ASSSVLTDTQY

v_call: TRBV5-1
j_call: TRBJ1-6
cdr3_aa: ASSLDGNSPLH

v_call: TRBV7-9
j_call: TRBJ1-1
cdr3_aa: ASSLMENTEAF

v_call: TRBV7-9
j_call: TRBJ1-1
cdr3_aa: ASSSRGGGDGTEAF

v_call: TRBV9
j_call: TRBJ2-3
cdr3_aa: ASSVDPGGSTDTQY

v_call: TRBV30
j_call: TRBJ2-3
cdr3_aa: AWSGRGTQY

v_call: TRBV7-2
j_call: TRBJ2-1
cdr3_aa: ASSSRTGLAGLEQF

v_call: TRBV5-1
j_call: TRBJ2-1
cdr3_aa: ASSFSPGAQGNEQF

v_call: TRBV6-1
j_call: TRBJ1-2
cdr3_aa: ASSGGFLFGYGYT

v_call: TRBV12-3/TRBV12-4
j_call: TRBJ2-1
cdr3_aa: ASRALTESYNEQF

v_call: TRBV18
j_call: TRBJ1-4
cdr3_aa: ASSPPGTGEKLF